The 9 T cell receptor beta chains listed next were all sequenced from one sample in a study of neurological immune-mediated disorders. TCRdb ran MiXCR on the 5' RACE reads and lists one entry per CDR3 protein. The sample holds 50,000 or so distinct CDR3 sequences, around 3.4% seen once. The material sequenced was PBMCs. The source is a man aged 35-49 years with multiple sclerosis.

The V and J genes are TRBV20-1 and TRBJ2-3, with a weak D call TRBD2 (6 bases). Germline V gene data show CDR1 as DFQATT and CDR2 as SNEGSKA (reference sequence). The V end lost 5 bases, the J end lost 6 bases, and 24 bases lay between the germline ends. The CDR3 runs 16 residues. CDR3 sequence reads: CSAPPRTGGPGDTQYF. DNA for the CDR3: TGCAGTGCTCCCCCCCGGACTGGAGGGCCGGGCGATACGCAGTATTTT.

Many counts were recorded for this clonotype. V is TRBV20-1 and J is TRBJ2-1, with unresolved D. Trimming shortened V by 1 base and J by 1 base, and 8 bases separated the two germline ends. Per the germline V gene, CDR1 is DFQATT and CDR2 is SNEGSKA (reference sequence). The CDR3 has 14 amino acids. Here the CDR3 DNA reads TGCAGTGCTAGAGTTCGAAGGTCCTACAATGAGCAGTTCTTC. Translated, it gives CSARVRRSYNEQFF.

This clonotype has at least ten counts. This chain connects TRBV10-2 to TRBJ2-2; TRBD2 aligns across 7 bases. V lost 6 bases and J lost 6; bases outside the gene matches: 10. Germline V CDR1 and CDR2: WSHSY, SAAADI. The CDR3 is 15 residues long. CDR3 loop: CASRVDSGKAGELFF. The DNA of the CDR3 is TGCGCCAGCAGGGTTGACAGCGGGAAGGCCGGGGAGCTGTTTTTT.

This clonotype has at least ten counts. The chain links TRBV7-3 to TRBJ2-5; 7 nucleotides line up with TRBD2. CDR1 and CDR2 from the germline V gene are SGHTA and FQGTGA. CDR3 size: 13 residues. Losses at the gene ends were 5 bases for V and 5 bases for J; bases not matched to a gene: 5. The CDR3 loop is CASSPGGMETQYF. CDR3 DNA: TGTGCCAGCAGCCCCGGGGGGATGGAGACCCAGTACTTC.

The rearrangement joins TRBV7-6 to TRBJ2-3; tentative D call: TRBD1 (5 bases). CDR3 length: 15 residues. CDR1 and CDR2 from the germline V gene are SGHVS and FNYEAQ. Trimming pared 3 bases from V and 0 bases from J, leaving 10 bases between. In DNA, the CDR3 is TGTGCCAGCAGCTTCGGACATCTTAGCACAGATACGCAGTATTTT. Translation: CASSFGHLSTDTQYF.

This clonotype came up many times. This chain uses TRBV12-3 or TRBV12-4 with TRBJ1-6, with 7 bases identical to TRBD1. Trimming at V came to 6 bases and at J to 6 bases, leaving 5 bases not matched to a gene. The CDR3 runs 14 residues. The CDR3 reads CASRIQGRNSPLHF. CDR3 coding DNA: TGTGCCAGCAGGATACAGGGGCGTAATTCACCCCTCCACTTT.

This clonotype has ten or more counts. Mismatch with germline at one junction end may stem from a read error. The V call is TRBV27, the J call TRBJ1-6; D unresolved. Germline values: CDR1 MNHEY, CDR2 SMNVEV (reference sequence). This CDR3 spans 16 amino acids. For the CDR3, the DNA is TGTGCCAGCAGTTCCCACCGTGGCGCCTATAATTCACCCCTCAACTTT. The encoded protein is CASSSHRGAYNSPLNF.

This clonotype was found many times. This chain joins TRBV7-8 and TRBJ1-1; maybe TRBD1 (6 bases). Germline CDR1 SGHVS, CDR2 FQNEAQ. There are 13 residues in the CDR3. The ends were cut back, 8 bases at V and 4 bases at J, with 14 bases in the middle. The CDR3 sequence is CASHLGGSTEAFF. The CDR3 nucleotides are TGTGCCAGCCACCTAGGGGGGAGCACTGAAGCTTTCTTT.

Of note for this clonotype: A much larger clonotype is one base distant, so this may be a read error. This chain uses TRBV5-1 with TRBJ1-2; D gene uncertain. V was cut by 4 bases and J by 1 base, with 8 bases left in between. Germline CDR1 and CDR2: SGHRS and YFSETQ. The CDR3 totals 13 residues. CDR3 nucleotides: TGCGCCAGCAGCCCCGAAGGTAACTATGGCTACACCTTC. This encodes CASSPEGNYGYTF.